This T cell receptor (beta chain) was found in a study of shared clonotypes between healthy human individuals. Profiled with immunoSEQ multiplex PCR; TCRdb holds only in-frame clones, not every one. This repertoire shows millions of clones, about 95% found once; its top ten account for 0.13%. This receptor was identified in a man between 18 and 29 years old in good health. Sequenced sample: naive CD4+ T cells sorted from blood. Documented subset: CD45RA+ positively selected.

CDR3 in amino acids: CASRVGRTISSGANVLTF. The CDR3 nucleotides are TGCGCCAGCAGAGTCGGACGGACTATTAGCTCTGGGGCCAACGTCCTGACTTTC. The chain employs TRBV5-1 and TRBJ2-6, with D maybe TRBD2 (6 bases). CDR3 length: 18 residues. Trimming took off 5 bases at V and 0 bases at J, with 18 bases between the two ends. The germline CDR1 and CDR2 sequences are SGHRS and YFSETQ.